This TCR beta chain was observed in a study of long-term antiretroviral therapy in people with HIV (dated by TCRdb to 2022 to 2024). In terms of the full investigation: Collection of the earliest samples took place about a decade ahead of the 2015 WHO recommendation for immediate ART, at a time when ART was typically delayed until CD4 counts fell. No cross-contamination during QIAcube processing turned up in test extractions that ran a monoclonal T-cell line alongside 25 to 35 polyclonal samples. A total of roughly 180 cryopreserved PBMC samples were contributed to the cohort by 30 adults with confirmed HIV infection, with samples collected serially over a mean of around 6 years (range 1-12). Among the 30 to 35 participants with HIV, fewer than twelve were female. This retrospective serial study examined whether starting ART and sustained HIV suppression were associated with changes in the composition and diversity of the TRB repertoire in peripheral blood. Results the study describes overall, beyond this receptor: Starting ART was linked to a significant rise in TRB diversity, yet even with long-term ART the diversity remained significantly lower than in transplant donor controls. No data were available on ART adherence, viral resistance or therapy changes, limiting inferences about post-ART repertoire changes. The samples span the years 2004 to 2017, and the ART regimens used at that time may not be as effective as current regimens. Because pre-ART samples had limited cell numbers, profiling was done on unsorted PBMC rather than on sorted CD4+ and CD8+ T cells. CDR3 length ranges in HIV repertoires were narrower than in controls, and network structure suggested an antigen-experienced repertoire with only a slight naive shift after ART. Limited PBMC availability meant only the TCR beta chain was sequenced, without alpha chain pairing. Expanded TRB clones identified before ART initiation dominated the repertoire at all time points, although this dominance fluctuated and declined in many PLHIV after ART.

Taken from cysteine to phenylalanine, the CDR3 has 12 residues. Of all the DNA, just the CDR3 is kept, 36 bases in frame from base 1. Trimming at the junction amounts to 6 bases on V and 2 bases on J, and the germline ends lie 7 bases apart. CDR1 MNHNS and CDR2 SASEGT were looked up in the germline V gene. The immunoSEQ hsTCRB v3.0 assay was used at survey level resolution for TRB variable region sequencing. TRB sequencing targeted a depth of about 40,000-50,000 T-cell genomes per sample. TRB libraries were pooled and sequenced on an Illumina MiSeq using a v3 150-cycle kit. Under the source paper's analysis protocol: Repertoire analysis was performed in R inside a reproducible Nextflow workflow that covered QC, data transformation and analysis. LymphoSeq2, an R package for exploring AIRR-Seq data, was used to implement custom analyses. After excluding a handful of samples that yielded fewer than 5000 total TRB sequences, approximately 180 HIV repertoires remained for analysis. Among the approximately 190 HIV repertoires that were kept, some 60 were collected before ART initiation and 120 to 140 were collected after ART initiation. Repertoires were downsampled to 5000 TRB nucleotide sequences, and summary statistics were averaged over 100 downsampling iterations. TRB sequences were retained for analysis only if CDR3 regions of at least seven amino acids were present. Two measures captured diversity: a Shannon entropy-derived clonality score and the Gini coefficient. Repertoire networks linked the top 5000 CDR3 amino acid sequences whenever two sequences differed by an edit distance of one. For TRB CDR3 amino acid sequences, antigen specificity groups and MHC restriction were predicted with GLIPH2. To flag known associations with CMV, EBV, HIV or tissue antigens, CDR3 amino acid sequences were compared against VDJdb and McPAS-TCR. Pre-ART, post-ART and control groups were compared with Wilcoxon signed-rank tests and Holm-Bonferroni correction. Drawn from immuneACCESS, this table holds only the in-frame rearrangements with V and J called that TCRdb kept. Clones are partly lost; checked studies trace under half to an unresolved V gene and leave the rest unexplained. V, J and clone size are those of that table, while D and trimming were read from the DNA. This sample comprises about 30,000 clones, about 94% of them detected only once. The top ten clonotypes cover 10% of the sample.

In this sample, this clone turned up once. This clone's antigen is unknown. The record has no base qualities; no much larger clone is one base away. Inclusion was restricted to participants for whom at least one PBMC sample before ART initiation and at least two post-ART samples were available. Every participant with HIV received treatment in the United States of America. Cryopreserved samples of roughly 0.95-10 million PBMC were thawed and washed before DNA extraction. At the time of the earliest PBMC sample, participants with HIV were aged between roughly 20 and 55 years. PBMC samples were contributed by each participant from 1-4 timepoints before ART initiation and 2-8 timepoints after ART initiation, with a median of 7 samples. For every participant, serial HIV viral load, CD4+ T-cell count, ART history and demographic data were obtained. A Qiagen kit on a QIAcube was used to extract genomic DNA from unsorted PBMC, with samples processed in batches of 12.

The material sequenced was unsorted PBMCs, taken 6.2 years after starting antiretroviral therapy. The chain joins TRBV6-1 to TRBJ1-1, with no confidently assigned D gene. The receptor comes from a man aged 40-49 years with HIV. The nucleotides are TGTGCCAGCAGCCCGCTAAACACTGAAGCTTTCTTT. This encodes CASSPLNTEAFF.